This TCR beta chain was documented in a study of T cell repertoires in cytomegalovirus infection. TCRdb called the reads again in MiXCR, with one record for every CDR3 protein. The sample includes hundreds of thousands of distinct CDR3 sequences, around a third of them seen just once. To note about this clonotype: The antigen is not known.

The V gene's germline CDR1 is MDHEN and CDR2 SYDVKM. The CDR3 spans 15 residues. The V and J ends lost 10 bases and 2 bases respectively, with 20 bases between them. Sequenced material: cultured PBMCs, taken from culture after CMV antigen stimulation. The clonotype originates from a human donor in good health (CMV status not recorded). Some clones in this sample may be carry-over from other donors' samples. The V gene is TRBV28, the J gene TRBJ1-1, with D possibly being TRBD1 (5 bases). CDR3: CATLRLTRDNTEAFF. For the CDR3, the DNA is TGTGCCACCCTACGACTAACCCGGGACAACACTGAAGCTTTCTTT.